Below, 19 T cell receptor beta chains from the same sample are listed, as sequenced in a study of cytomegalovirus exposure and HLA in healthy donors (dated by TCRdb to about 2017). Libraries were constructed by the immunoSEQ multiplex PCR assay. For the multiplex PCR, a mixture combining 60 forward primers for TCR Vbeta segments and 13 reverse primers for TCR Jbeta segments was used. TCRdb re-hosts the immuneACCESS table, in-frame sequences only. Its copies lack some clones; in the studies checked, an unresolved V gene accounts for under half of them, and the cause for the rest is not known. The sample contains around 130,000 clones, 78% of them found a single time. Clones ranked in the top ten supply around 1.9% of the sample. The specimen was PBMCs. The receptors derive from a woman aged 40 to 55 in good health and CMV-seronegative.

The rearrangement uses TRBV5-1 and TRBJ2-2, with 8 bases aligning to TRBD2. CDR1 SGHRS and CDR2 YFSETQ come from the germline V gene. The CDR3 has 15 amino acids. Unmatched junction bases numbered 5, after V lost 4 bases and J lost 3 bases. The CDR3 nucleotides are TGCGCCAGCAGCACCGGGAGGGCGGACACCGGGGAGCTGTTTTTT. Translated, it gives CASSTGRADTGELFF.

The J gene is TRBJ2-7, the V gene TRBV5-4; 11 bases match TRBD2. V was clipped by 5 bases and J by 7 bases; unmatched bases: 8. Germline CDR1 and CDR2: SGHNT and YYREEE (reference sequence). The CDR3 contains 14 residues. CDR3 sequence reads: CASSLAGGPGEQYF. The CDR3 DNA reads as TGTGCCAGCAGTTTAGCGGGGGGGCCAGGGGAGCAGTACTTC. Full variable domain (outside the CDR3, taken from reference TRBV5-4 and TRBJ2-7): ETGVTQSPTHLIKTRGQQVTLRCSSQSGHNTVSWYQQALGQGPQFIFQYYREEENGRGNFPPRFSGLQFPNYSSELNVNALELDDSALYLCASSLAGGPGEQYFGPGTRLTVT.

The chain couples TRBV5-5 to TRBJ2-1; 10 bases map to TRBD1. CDR3 length: 16 amino acids. Germline assignment: CDR1 SGHKS and CDR2 YYEKEE (reference sequence). V shed 5 bases and J 6 bases; nucleotides not matched to a gene: 11. In DNA form, the CDR3 reads TGTGCCAGCAGTCCTTCCGGGACAGGGGTTACCAATGAGCAGTTCTTC. This encodes CASSPSGTGVTNEQFF.

The V gene is TRBV19, the J gene TRBJ1-5; TRBD1 might be the D (5 bases). The length of the CDR3 is 12 residues. V was cut by 6 bases and J by 7 bases, with 10 bases left in between. CDR1 LNHDA and CDR2 SQIVND come from the germline V gene (reference sequence). CDR3 nucleotide sequence: TGTGCCAGTAGGACAGCACCGCAGCCCCAGCATTTT. This gives the protein CASRTAPQPQHF. The variable domain in full, with the rest retrieved from reference TRBV19 and TRBJ1-5, is DGGITQSPKYLFRKEGQNVTLSCEQNLNHDAMYWYRQDPGQGLRLIYYSQIVNDFQKGDIAEGYSVSREKKESFPLTVTSAQKNPTAFYLCASRTAPQPQHFGDGTRLSIL.

The chain employs TRBV11-1 and TRBJ2-7; D may be TRBD1 (6 bases). Trimming took off 5 bases at V and 2 bases at J, with 10 bases between the two ends. This CDR3 is 13 amino acids long. Germline loops: CDR1 SGHAT, CDR2 FQDESV (reference sequence). The CDR3 sequence is CASSPRQAYEQYF. CDR3 DNA sequence: TGTGCCAGCAGCCCGAGACAGGCCTACGAGCAGTACTTC. Together with reference TRBV11-1 and TRBJ2-7, the CDR3 gives the full variable domain: EAEVAQSPRYKITEKSQAVAFWCDPISGHATLYWYRQILGQGPELLVQFQDESVVDDSQLPKDRFSAERLKGVDSTLKIQPAELGDSAMYLCASSPRQAYEQYFGPGTRLTVT.

The V and J genes are TRBV2 and TRBJ1-4; D uncertain. This CDR3 contains 16 residues. In germline, CDR1 is SNHLY, CDR2 FYNNEI. V shed 6 bases and J shed 0 bases, with 14 bases lying between them. This CDR3 reads CASRPTHQATNEKLFF. The CDR3 bases are TGTGCCAGCAGGCCTACCCATCAAGCAACTAATGAAAAACTGTTTTTT.

This sequence joins TRBV2 and TRBJ1-1; maybe TRBD1 (5 bases). Per germline, CDR1 SNHLY and CDR2 FYNNEI. V lost 7 bases and J lost 6, with 21 bases in between. CDR3 length: 15 residues. This CDR3 is CASTLLTGAASEAFF. The DNA of the CDR3 is TGTGCCAGCACCCTGCTGACTGGGGCAGCATCTGAAGCTTTCTTT.

V is TRBV11-3 and J is TRBJ1-1; D gene unclear. Per the germline V gene, CDR1 is SGHNT and CDR2 is YENEEA. This CDR3 is 13 amino acids long. V shed 5 bases and J shed 7 bases, with 14 bases lying between them. The CDR3 protein is CASSLGATDEAFF. CDR3 nucleotides: TGTGCCAGCAGCCTCGGAGCGACCGATGAAGCTTTCTTT.

Of note for this clone: The sample has other DNA sequences that encode this CDR3 too. The rearrangement links TRBV20-1 to TRBJ2-5; D ambiguous. The CDR3 length is 11 residues. The germline CDR1 and CDR2 sequences are DFQATT and SNEGSKA (reference sequence). V was pared by 3 bases and J by 3 bases, with 5 bases between. The CDR3 loop is CSASREETQYF. CDR3 nucleotides: TGCAGTGCTAGTCGAGAAGAGACCCAGTACTTC.

V gene TRBV7-2 combines with J gene TRBJ1-5, with D possibly TRBD1 on 6 matching bases. CDR3 length equals 15 residues. V dropped 1 base and J dropped 4 bases, with 11 bases sitting between them. Germline CDR1 is SGHTA and CDR2 is FQGNSA. This CDR3 reads CASSLVRTANQPQHF. As DNA, the CDR3 is TGTGCCAGCAGCTTAGTTCGGACAGCAAATCAGCCCCAGCATTTT.

This clone appeared once. The chain employs TRBV28 and TRBJ2-5; 8 bases align to TRBD2. The CDR3 is 16 residues long. Germline CDR1 is MDHEN and CDR2 is SYDVKM. V gave up 1 base and J gave up 4 bases; unmatched junction bases: 8. The CDR3, as DNA: TGTGCCAGCAGTTTATCCACGGGAGGGCCCCGAGAGACCCAGTACTTC. Translating gives CASSLSTGGPRETQYF.

This clone has a single count. The V and J genes are TRBV19 and TRBJ2-3; perhaps TRBD1 as D (5 bases). The V gene's germline CDR1 is LNHDA and CDR2 SQIVND (reference sequence). This CDR3 has 15 residues. The V end lost 5 bases, the J end lost 1 base, and 13 bases lay between the germline ends. Here the CDR3 DNA reads TGTGCCAGTAGTCTCAGGGATCCCCGCACAGATACGCAGTATTTT. Protein: CASSLRDPRTDTQYF.

The table lists this clone with a count of one. The V call is TRBV13, the J call TRBJ2-3; D uncertain. The CDR3 extends over 14 amino acids. Trimming cost V 3 bases and J 3 bases, with 10 bases left between them. Looked up from germline, CDR1 is PRHDT and CDR2 is FYEKMQ (reference sequence). CDR3: CASSFPERTDTQYF. CDR3 sequence (DNA): TGTGCCAGCAGCTTTCCAGAGCGAACAGATACGCAGTATTTT. The variable domain in full, completed from reference TRBV13 and TRBJ2-3, reads AAGVIQSPRHLIKEKRETATLKCYPIPRHDTVYWYQQGPGQDPQFLISFYEKMQSDKGSIPDRFSAQQFSDYHSELNMSSLELGDSALYFCASSFPERTDTQYFGPGTRLTVL.

The chain is built from TRBV7-9 and TRBJ2-3; D is unresolved. V shed 8 bases and J shed 2 bases, with 14 bases lying between them. The CDR3 sequence is 14 residues long. Germline CDR1 SEHNR, CDR2 FQNEAQ (reference sequence). The CDR3 region is CASVASVSTDTQYF. The CDR3 coding sequence is TGTGCCAGCGTGGCGAGCGTTTCCACAGATACGCAGTATTTT.

The rearrangement uses TRBV11-1 and TRBJ1-1; no reliable D call. CDR3 length: 16 residues. The V and J ends lost 4 bases and 1 base respectively, with 16 bases between them. The germline gives CDR1 SGHAT, CDR2 FQDESV (reference sequence). The CDR3 DNA reads TGTGCCAGCAGCTCCCGGGGTGGCATCGGGAACACTGAAGCTTTCTTT. Protein: CASSSRGGIGNTEAFF.

The chain links TRBV19 to TRBJ2-7; maybe TRBD1 (6 bases). The ends were cut back, 8 bases at V and 0 bases at J, with 11 bases in the middle. Looked up from germline, CDR1 is LNHDA and CDR2 is SQIVND (reference sequence). This CDR3 is built from 13 residues. This CDR3 is CASSGASSYEQYF. The CDR3 nucleotides are TGTGCCAGTTCAGGGGCCAGCTCCTACGAGCAGTACTTC.

The J gene is TRBJ2-2, the V gene TRBV19, with D possibly matching TRBD1 (5 bases). In germline, CDR1 is LNHDA, CDR2 SQIVND (reference sequence). Trimming cost V 10 bases and J 5 bases, with 14 bases left between them. The CDR3 is made up of 13 amino acids. CDR3 region: CATITRVTGELFF. The CDR3 DNA reads TGTGCCACCATTACCAGGGTTACCGGGGAGCTGTTTTTT.

CDR3 amino acids: CALTSGALRAEQYF. As DNA, the CDR3 is TGTGCCTTGACTAGCGGGGCCCTTCGGGCCGAGCAGTACTTC. This chain links TRBV30 with TRBJ2-7; 11 nucleotides match TRBD2. J was trimmed by 6 bases and V by 7 bases; bases with no gene match: 11. The germline V gene encodes CDR1 GTSNPN and CDR2 SVGIG (reference sequence). CDR3 length: 14 amino acids.

This chain links TRBV2 with TRBJ2-5; no clear D. TRBJ2-7 explains the end of the DNA better; the J call may be wrong. The germline CDR1 and CDR2 sequences are SNHLY and FYNNEI. The CDR3 totals 15 residues. The CDR3: CASSEFMTQRGEQYF. The CDR3 nucleotides read TGTGCCAGCAGTGAGTTTATGACCCAGCGAGGCGAGCAGTACTTC.